This T cell receptor (beta chain) is drawn from a study of T cell responses to AZD1222 COVID-19 vaccine. Study details: Pooling of second doses given at about 4 or about 12 weeks was done.

Comment on this clone: As yet, its antigen is unknown.

This table comes from immunoSEQ multiplex PCR, and its TCRdb copy is limited to in-frame clones, with some not included. The sample gives 200,000 or so clones, just over 90% of which show up once; approximately 0.97% is in the top ten. This CDR3 contains 16 residues. The V segment lost 3 bases and the J segment 4 bases; nucleotides outside the gene matches: 6. Germline CDR1 reads SGDLS; CDR2 reads YYNGEE. General study points: Repertoire sampling occurred only after the peak T cell response.

The sequence was obtained from an adult in good health. The chain joins TRBV9 to TRBJ2-3; 12 nucleotides match TRBD2. This sample comprised peripheral blood, obtained on day 0 of AZD1222 vaccination. The CDR3 spells CASSAILAGGADTQYF. The CDR3 region has the DNA TGTGCCAGCAGCGCCATCCTAGCGGGGGGGGCAGATACGCAGTATTTT. The whole variable domain, filled in from reference TRBV9 and TRBJ2-3, reads DSGVTQTPKHLITATGQRVTLRCSPRSGDLSVYWYQQSLDQGLQFLIQYYNGEERAKGNILERFSAQQFPDLHSELNLSSLELGDSALYFCASSAILAGGADTQYFGPGTRLTVL.